Listed below are T cell receptor beta chains from one sample, sequenced in a study of shared clonotypes between healthy human individuals. The method was immunoSEQ multiplex PCR; TCRdb's version includes in-frame clones alone and lacks a portion of them. The table has around 300,000 clones, roughly 84% seen once. Material: memory CD8+ T cells sorted from blood. These receptors all come from a man between 18 and 35 years old in good health. The CDR3 runs from the conserved cysteine through the conserved F or W. The D gene is left open where the match is weak. Clone size is shown for a subset of rows, as once, few, many or a class of expanded clone.

j_call: TRBJ2-7
clone_size: -
v_call: TRBV5-8
d_call: TRBD1
cdr3_nt: TGTGCCAGCAGCTTGCCCCAAAGACAGGGGTCCCTCTACGAGCAGTACTTC
cdr3_aa: CASSLPQRQGSLYEQYF

j_call: TRBJ2-1
clone_size: -
v_call: TRBV10-3
d_call: TRBD1
cdr3_nt: TGTGCCATCAGTGAGTCGGCGGATGGCGAGGGGGACAGGGGTGGGTTTCACAATCTCGGTGAGCAGTTCTTC
cdr3_aa: CAISESADGEGDRGGFHNLGEQFF

j_call: TRBJ1-5
clone_size: -
v_call: TRBV27
d_call: TRBD1
cdr3_nt: TGTGCCAGCAGTTTGTTATCGGGACAGAGGTTGAGCAATCAGCCCCAGCATTTT
cdr3_aa: CASSLLSGQRLSNQPQHF

j_call: TRBJ2-1
clone_size: few
v_call: TRBV5-1
d_call: -
cdr3_nt: TGCGCCAGCGGGGAATACTTCCCCAATGAGCAGTTCTTC
cdr3_aa: CASGEYFPNEQFF

j_call: TRBJ2-5
clone_size: -
v_call: TRBV9
d_call: TRBD2
cdr3_nt: TGTGCCAGCAGCGTAGGTAGACTAGCGGGACCGAGGGAGACCCAGTACTTC
cdr3_aa: CASSVGRLAGPRETQYF

j_call: TRBJ2-3
clone_size: -
v_call: TRBV6-5
d_call: -
cdr3_nt: TGTGCCAGCCTTTCTGCTATCGGCAGTCCAGATACGCAGTATTTT
cdr3_aa: CASLSAIGSPDTQYF

j_call: TRBJ2-1
clone_size: -
v_call: TRBV18
d_call: -
cdr3_nt: TGTGCCAGCTCACCACATGCTAGCGTTCAGTGGAATGAGCAGTTCTTC
cdr3_aa: CASSPHASVQWNEQFF

j_call: TRBJ2-3
clone_size: -
v_call: TRBV7-8
d_call: TRBD2
cdr3_nt: TGTGCCAGCAGCTCAGCGGGAGCTCCAGATACGCAGTATTTT
cdr3_aa: CASSSAGAPDTQYF

j_call: TRBJ2-7
clone_size: -
v_call: TRBV19
d_call: TRBD1
cdr3_nt: TGTGCCAGTAGTACTGACAGGGATGGTTCTTACGAGCAGTACTTC
cdr3_aa: CASSTDRDGSYEQYF

j_call: TRBJ2-1
clone_size: -
v_call: TRBV5-4
d_call: TRBD1
cdr3_nt: TGTGCCAGCAGCTTGGAGACAGGGGGAAATGAGCAGTTCTTC
cdr3_aa: CASSLETGGNEQFF

j_call: TRBJ2-5
clone_size: -
v_call: TRBV14
d_call: -
cdr3_nt: TGTGCCAGCAGCCAAGATGCAGGTCCGGAGACCCAGTACTTC
cdr3_aa: CASSQDAGPETQYF

j_call: TRBJ2-7
clone_size: -
v_call: TRBV4-2
d_call: -
cdr3_nt: TGTGCCAGCAGCCAAGATACAGGATTCTACGAGCAGTACTTC
cdr3_aa: CASSQDTGFYEQYF

j_call: TRBJ1-1
clone_size: many
v_call: TRBV4-3
d_call: -
cdr3_nt: TGCGCCAGCAGCCAAGATTGGGGGACTGAAGCTTTCTTT
cdr3_aa: CASSQDWGTEAFF

j_call: TRBJ1-4
clone_size: -
v_call: TRBV20-1
d_call: TRBD1
cdr3_nt: TGCAGTGCTTTGACAGGGGGAAAACTGTTTTTT
cdr3_aa: CSALTGGKLFF